This is a list of T cell receptor beta chains from one sample in a study of blood T cell repertoires in COVID-19. The method was immunoSEQ multiplex PCR; TCRdb's version includes in-frame clones alone and lacks a portion of them. This table holds about 240,000 clones, roughly nine tenths found once. Material: peripheral blood. The receptor set was obtained from a man aged 60 to 75 who had recovered from COVID-19. Each CDR3 is given with its conserved first and last residue. D genes are given only for firm matches. Size tells how often a clone was seen (once, few, many) or the class of an expanded clone, and some rows leave it out.

v_gene,j_gene,abundance,d_gene,CDR3nt,CDR3aa
TRBV7-9,TRBJ2-1,.,TRBD1,TGTGCCAGCAGTCCCGGACAGGGCCTATACAATGAGCAGTTCTTC,CASSPGQGLYNEQFF
TRBV3-1/TRBV3-2,TRBJ2-5,.,TRBD2,TGTGCCAGCAGCCCAAGCGGGGTGCGAGAGACCCAGTACTTC,CASSPSGVRETQYF
TRBV18,TRBJ1-5,.,.,TGTGCCAGCTCACCCGGTTGGTCCAATCAGCCCCAGCATTTT,CASSPGWSNQPQHF
TRBV6-5,TRBJ2-4,.,TRBD1,TGTGCCAGCAGTTACAGGGGACAGCTAAACATTCAGTACTTC,CASSYRGQLNIQYF
TRBV5-4,TRBJ1-2,.,TRBD1,TGTGCCAGCAGTAAGGGACAGGGCTACACCTTC,CASSKGQGYTF
TRBV6-5,TRBJ1-6,.,TRBD1,TGTGCCAGCACGGCAGGGGGCTTTAATTCACCCCTCCACTTT,CASTAGGFNSPLHF
TRBV7-8,TRBJ2-7,.,.,TGTGCCAGCAGCCAGAGGCTAGCCTACGAGCAGTACTTC,CASSQRLAYEQYF
TRBV6-5,TRBJ1-1,.,.,TGTGCCAGCAGATCCCAGGGGCGTGGGGCTTTCTTT,CASRSQGRGAFF
TRBV6-6,TRBJ2-3,.,.,TGTGCCAGCAACAGTGGGACTTTCTTCAGCAATACGCAGTATTTT,CASNSGTFFSNTQYF
TRBV19,TRBJ2-2,.,.,TGTGCCAGTAGTATAAACAGGGTGAACACCGGGGAGCTGTTTTTT,CASSINRVNTGELFF
TRBV9,TRBJ2-1,.,.,TGTGCCAGCAGCCCGAGGGGGCGGGGGGTAGCCAATGAGCAGTTCTTC,CASSPRGRGVANEQFF
TRBV5-4,TRBJ2-6,few,.,TGTGCCAGCAGCTTCTACAGCAACGTCCTGACTTTC,CASSFYSNVLTF
TRBV5-1,TRBJ1-6,once,TRBD1,TGCGCCAGCAGCCAACAGGGGGCTTGGAATTCACCCCTCCACTTT,CASSQQGAWNSPLHF
TRBV5-1,TRBJ2-5,.,.,TGCGCCAGCAGCTTATTGGCGGCGGGGACTCAAGAGACCCAGTACTTC,CASSLLAAGTQETQYF
TRBV30,TRBJ1-1,.,.,TGTGCCTGGAGTCCCGGACAGAGAAACACTGAAGCTTTCTTT,CAWSPGQRNTEAFF
TRBV20-1,TRBJ1-1,few,.,TGCAGTGCTAGTCCGGGTTATAGGGGTCGCACTGAAGCTTTCTTT,CSASPGYRGRTEAFF
TRBV28,TRBJ1-2,.,TRBD1,TGTGCCAGCAGGACAGGGGGCGATGGCTACACCTTC,CASRTGGDGYTF
TRBV12-5,TRBJ2-1,.,TRBD1,TGTGCTAGTGCCCCAGTCGTGGGACAGGATTTAAGATGGACGTTCTTC,CASAPVVGQDLRWTFF
TRBV7-9,TRBJ2-1,.,TRBD2,TGTGCCAGCAGCTTAACCCCTTGGGCGGGGGGTACCAATGAGCAGTTCTTC,CASSLTPWAGGTNEQFF
TRBV10-1,TRBJ2-1,few,TRBD2,TGCGCCAGCAGTAATTGGGGGGGCAATGAGCAGTTCTTC,CASSNWGGNEQFF
TRBV7-9,TRBJ1-5,.,TRBD1,TGTGCCAGCAGCCCCTCGGGACAGGTGAATCAGCCCCAGCATTTT,CASSPSGQVNQPQHF
TRBV6-5,TRBJ1-1,.,.,TGTGCCAGCAGTTACTCCCAGGTGAACACTGAAGCTTTCTTT,CASSYSQVNTEAFF
TRBV7-8,TRBJ1-5,.,.,TGTGCCAGCAGCCCACAGTTCCATAGCAATCAGCCCCAGCATTTT,CASSPQFHSNQPQHF
TRBV18,TRBJ1-4,once,.,TGTGCCAGCTCAGCCGGAGACGGGGAAAAACTGTTTTTT,CASSAGDGEKLFF
TRBV18,TRBJ1-6,.,TRBD1,TGTGCCAGCTCACAATTGGGACAGGGGAATTCACCCCTCCACTTT,CASSQLGQGNSPLHF
TRBV5-5,TRBJ1-2,many,TRBD1,TGTGCCAGCAGTCCTACCGGGACAGCTAACTATGGCTACACCTTC,CASSPTGTANYGYTF
TRBV2,TRBJ2-6,.,.,TGTGCCAGCAGGTCCGGGCTGGGGGCGCGAGGGGCCAACGTCCTGACTTTC,CASRSGLGARGANVLTF
TRBV4-2,TRBJ2-1,.,.,TGTGCCAGCAGCCATACTAGCTACAATGAGCAGTTCTTC,CASSHTSYNEQFF
TRBV29-1,TRBJ2-1,.,TRBD1,TGCAGCGTGGTACAGGGGGCCAATGAGCAGTTCTTC,CSVVQGANEQFF
TRBV2,TRBJ2-2,.,TRBD2,TGTGCCAGCAGTGGGAGCGGGGGCACCACCGGGGAGCTGTTTTTT,CASSGSGGTTGELFF
TRBV18,TRBJ2-1,.,TRBD1,TGTGCCAGCTCACCCGACAGGGGGCTAGTCAATGAGCAGTTCTTC,CASSPDRGLVNEQFF
TRBV9,TRBJ2-2,.,.,TGTGCCAGCAGCCCTCCAGGCCCCACGCTAAACACCGGGGAGCTGTTTTTT,CASSPPGPTLNTGELFF
TRBV5-1,TRBJ2-1,.,.,TGCGCCAGCAGCTGGGACTATATTGGGAGGGGGGAGCAGTTCTTC,CASSWDYIGRGEQFF
TRBV2,TRBJ2-1,.,TRBD1,TGTGCCAGCAGTTCTACAGGGGGTCCTTACAATGAGCAGTTCTTC,CASSSTGGPYNEQFF
TRBV27,TRBJ2-2,.,.,TGTGCCAGCAGCTATATATGGGTGGGGGGCACCGGGGAGCTGTTTTTT,CASSYIWVGGTGELFF
TRBV5-1,TRBJ2-1,once,.,TGCGCCAGCAGCTCGGGTGCGGGAACTGGTACGAATGAGCAGTTCTTC,CASSSGAGTGTNEQFF
TRBV29-1,TRBJ2-3,.,.,TGCAGCGTTGTATGGACTGGATGGGATTTTTTT,CSVVWTGWDFF
TRBV5-5,TRBJ1-2,.,TRBD1,TGTGCCAGCAGCTTCCCGGGACAGGAGCTCTATGGCTACACCTTC,CASSFPGQELYGYTF
TRBV28,TRBJ1-3,.,.,TGTGCCAGCAGTTTAGTGGACAGTCCTGGAAACACCATATATTTT,CASSLVDSPGNTIYF
TRBV19,TRBJ1-1,once,TRBD1,TGTGCCAGTAGTAGTCTACGTGGACAGGGTAGCACTGAAGCTTTCTTT,CASSSLRGQGSTEAFF
TRBV19,TRBJ2-3,.,TRBD2,TGTGCCAGTAGTAAGGGACTAGCGGGGGGTGGGTTATCAGATACGCAGTATTTT,CASSKGLAGGGLSDTQYF
TRBV19,TRBJ1-6,.,.,TGTGCCAGTAGTGAAGCAGGGTCCTATAATTCACCCCTCCACTTT,CASSEAGSYNSPLHF
TRBV3-1/TRBV3-2,TRBJ2-3,.,.,TGTGCCAGCAGCCAAGCTCCGCGGGGGCGGGGAGATACGCAGTATTTT,CASSQAPRGRGDTQYF
TRBV6-6,TRBJ2-7,.,TRBD2,TGTGCCAGCAGGCCCGGGACTAGCGGGGAGTACGAGCAGTACTTC,CASRPGTSGEYEQYF
TRBV27,TRBJ1-4,once,TRBD1,TGTGCCAGCACTTCACAGGGGGCCGGTGAAAAACTGTTTTTT,CASTSQGAGEKLFF
TRBV7-9,TRBJ1-1,.,.,TGTGCCAGCAGCTTAGTCGGACAACAAGCTTTCTTT,CASSLVGQQAFF
TRBV5-1,TRBJ1-1,.,TRBD1,TGCGCCAGCAGCTTTCGGACAGGGAACAGGAACACTGAAGCTTTCTTT,CASSFRTGNRNTEAFF
TRBV10-3,TRBJ1-3,.,.,TGTGCCATCAGTGAGTCTCAGGGTCTCTCTGGAAACACCATATATTTT,CAISESQGLSGNTIYF